A selection of T cell receptor beta chains follows, all from one sample in a study of shared clonotypes between healthy human individuals. TCRdb's copy holds only in-frame clones and misses some; the assay was immunoSEQ multiplex PCR. In the table there are 550,000 to 750,000 clones, 95% to 96% of which are singletons. Sequences were obtained from naive CD8+ T cells sorted from blood. The receptors shown here come from a woman aged 30 to 39 in good health. Both conserved end residues are part of each CDR3. The D gene is left open where the match is weak. The size entry is marked missing in some rows and otherwise reads once, few, many or a size class.

J gene	clone size	D gene	V gene	CDR3 DNA	CDR3 protein
TRBJ2-7	NA	TRBD1	TRBV11-2	TGTGCCAGCAGCCACCGGGACAGGGGGCTCGAGCAGTACTTC	CASSHRDRGLEQYF
TRBJ2-3	NA	NA	TRBV7-7	TGTGCCAGCAGCTTAGAACCCAGCTCCTCGTACGATACGCAGTATTTT	CASSLEPSSSYDTQYF
TRBJ1-5	NA	NA	TRBV6-1	TGTGCCAGCAGCGGAGGCGGGGTGGGCAATCAGCCCCAGCATTTT	CASSGGGVGNQPQHF
TRBJ2-7	once	NA	TRBV10-3	TGTGCCATCAAGGGGCCAGGCGTCTCCTACGAGCAGTACTTC	CAIKGPGVSYEQYF
TRBJ1-1	NA	NA	TRBV11-2	TGTGCCAGCAACAATCTCCAGAAGACTGAAGCTTTCTTT	CASNNLQKTEAFF
TRBJ2-7	NA	TRBD2	TRBV4-2	TGTGCCAGCAGCCAAGAAGGGGGACTAGCGGGACGAGACTACGAGCAGTACTTC	CASSQEGGLAGRDYEQYF
TRBJ2-7	NA	TRBD2	TRBV4-2	TGTGCCAGCAGCCAGGGACTAGGGACCTACGAGCAGTACTTC	CASSQGLGTYEQYF
TRBJ1-4	NA	NA	TRBV5-5	TGTGCCAGCAGCATCCCGTCCGGCCTTAATGAAAAACTGTTTTTT	CASSIPSGLNEKLFF
TRBJ1-2	NA	TRBD1	TRBV6-6	TGTGCCAGTACAGGGGACGAATTCTATGGCTACACCTTC	CASTGDEFYGYTF
TRBJ2-5	NA	TRBD1	TRBV11-2	TGTGCCAGCAGCAATCCAGGGGGCCAGAAGGGAGAGACCCAGTACTTC	CASSNPGGQKGETQYF
TRBJ2-7	NA	NA	TRBV21-1	TGTGCCATCCCAGGCGGACTAGCGGGAGGGTACGAGCAGTACTTC	CAIPGGLAGGYEQYF
TRBJ1-2	NA	NA	TRBV28	TGTGCCAGCAGAGAGACGGGAACTAACTATGGCTACACCTTC	CASRETGTNYGYTF
TRBJ1-4	NA	NA	TRBV9	TGTGCCAGCAGCCTCGGAGGGGGTGCTAATGAAAAACTGTTTTTT	CASSLGGGANEKLFF
TRBJ1-1	NA	NA	TRBV7-9	TGTGCCAGCAGCTTATTGGGCACTGAAGCTTTCTTT	CASSLLGTEAFF
TRBJ1-1	NA	TRBD1	TRBV4-2	TGTGCCAGCAGCCAAGCGAGGACAGGCCGTGAAGCTTTCTTT	CASSQARTGREAFF
TRBJ2-3	NA	TRBD2	TRBV27	TGTGCCAGCAGTTCGTTAGCGGGAGATTGGTTAGATACGCAGTATTTT	CASSSLAGDWLDTQYF
TRBJ1-2	NA	NA	TRBV28	TGTGCCAGCAGTTTATACCAGGGTAGGGCCAGTGCTGGCTACACCTTC	CASSLYQGRASAGYTF
TRBJ1-1	NA	NA	TRBV28	TGTGCCAGCAGACGCGACAGCGACGGTGAAGCTTTCTTT	CASRRDSDGEAFF
TRBJ2-7	once	NA	TRBV19	TGTGCCAGTAGTACCAGGGGAATCGGTCTCTACGAGCAGTACTTC	CASSTRGIGLYEQYF
TRBJ1-4	NA	NA	TRBV27	TGTGCCAGCAGTCCGTATTCCAGGGCCGAAAAACTGTTTTTT	CASSPYSRAEKLFF
TRBJ1-2	NA	NA	TRBV4-1	TGCGCCAGCAGCCAAGATGGGGATTCCTATGGCTACACCTTC	CASSQDGDSYGYTF
TRBJ1-5	NA	NA	TRBV28	TGTGCCAGCAGGACGACAGCTTATAGCAATCAGCCCCAGCATTTT	CASRTTAYSNQPQHF
TRBJ2-7	NA	NA	TRBV6-5	TGTGCCAGCAGCTACGCCGGGGGAGGCGAGCAGTACTTC	CASSYAGGGEQYF
TRBJ2-4	NA	NA	TRBV25-1	TGTGCCAGCAGTGAACGGACCCTCGGCCAAAGGGACATTCAGTACTTC	CASSERTLGQRDIQYF
TRBJ1-4	NA	TRBD1	TRBV4-1	TGCGCCAGCAGCCAATCGGCCGACAGGGGTAATGAAAAACTGTTTTTT	CASSQSADRGNEKLFF
TRBJ2-1	NA	NA	TRBV7-9	TGTGCCAGCAGTCCGCTGACAGGCGGGGGCTACAATGAGCAGTTCTTC	CASSPLTGGGYNEQFF
TRBJ2-7	NA	NA	TRBV19	TGTGCCAGTAGTAATGCAGGGGCCTACGAGCAGTACTTC	CASSNAGAYEQYF
TRBJ2-1	NA	NA	TRBV27	TGTGCCAGCAGCCTTGGAGGAACCTCCTACAATGAGCAGTTCTTC	CASSLGGTSYNEQFF
TRBJ2-7	NA	NA	TRBV13	TGTGCCACCTCCGGACAGAAGGCACACTCCAACTCCTACGAGCAGTACTTC	CATSGQKAHSNSYEQYF
TRBJ2-3	NA	NA	TRBV27	TGTGCCAGCAGTTCTATTAAGAGAAACACAGATACGCAGTATTTT	CASSSIKRNTDTQYF
TRBJ2-7	NA	TRBD1	TRBV4-1	TGCGCCAGCAGCCCCTCCTATATGGACAGGGCGTACTACGAGCAGTACTTC	CASSPSYMDRAYYEQYF
TRBJ2-7	NA	NA	TRBV5-1	TGCGCCAGCAGCTTGGTTGGTGGTGTAGGCGAGCAGTACTTC	CASSLVGGVGEQYF
TRBJ2-7	NA	TRBD1	TRBV2	TGTGCCAGCATACAGGGGTCAGGAACCTACGAGCAGTACTTC	CASIQGSGTYEQYF
TRBJ2-1	NA	NA	TRBV27	TGTGCCAGCCGGGTTGGTCGGTCCTCCTACAATGAGCAGTTCTTC	CASRVGRSSYNEQFF